The 15 T cell receptor beta chains below come from one sample, sequenced in a study of cytomegalovirus exposure and HLA in healthy donors. In the PCR, 60 Vbeta and 13 Jbeta primers were used. Sequencing used immunoSEQ multiplex PCR; TCRdb keeps in-frame clones, though not all of them. Of 150,000 to 200,000 clones in the sample, 60% to 85% are singletons; the top ten hold about 7.9%. Sequenced: PBMCs. The receptors originated from a male donor in good health and CMV-seropositive.

This sequence joins TRBV14 and TRBJ1-4; D unclear. Between the trimmed V and J ends, which lost 0 bases and 4 bases, there was a span of 9 bases. Germline V gene sequence: CDR1 SGHDN, CDR2 FVKESK. The CDR3 is 15 amino acids. CDR3 DNA sequence: TGTGCCAGCAGCCAAGAAATGGGGAGTAATGAAAAACTGTTTTTT. It is translated as CASSQEMGSNEKLFF.

This clone turned up a few times. This chain joins TRBV6-5 and TRBJ1-1; TRBD1 aligns across 7 bases. CDR3 length: 14 residues. The germline CDR1 and CDR2 sequences are MNHEY and SVGAGI. V lost 6 bases and J lost 7; bases outside the gene matches: 11. The DNA for the CDR3 is TGTGCCAGCAGGAATCTCGCCGGGACAGATGAAGCTTTCTTT. As protein: CASRNLAGTDEAFF.

The chain is built from TRBV12-5 and TRBJ1-1; the match to TRBD1 covers 8 bases. This CDR3 has 14 residues. The germline V gene encodes CDR1 LGHNT and CDR2 FRNRAP. The V segment lost 2 bases and the J segment 11 bases; nucleotides outside the gene matches: 10. CDR3 nucleotide sequence: TGTGCTAGTGGTTTGACAGGGGGGCGCTTGGGGGCTTTCTTT. It specifies CASGLTGGRLGAFF.

CDR3 nucleotide sequence: TGTGCCAGCAGTTTATTCGGTGGAGGCCTCCAGCATTTT. Its translation is CASSLFGGGLQHF. V and J are TRBV27 and TRBJ1-5; no clear D gene. Trimming stripped 1 base from V and 12 bases from J, with 13 bases between. The germline CDR1 and CDR2 sequences are MNHEY and SMNVEV (reference sequence). The CDR3 runs 13 residues.

The J gene is TRBJ2-4, the V gene TRBV5-6, with TRBD2 identical over 12 bases. Trimming removed 3 bases from V and 5 bases from J; junction bases left unmatched: 3. The CDR3 extends over 15 amino acids. Germline CDR1 reads SGHDT; CDR2 reads YYEEEE. This chain's CDR3 is CASSSWTSGENIQYF. The CDR3 DNA sequence: TGTGCCAGCAGCTCCTGGACTAGCGGGGAAAACATTCAGTACTTC.

The table lists this clone with a count of one. The chain links TRBV5-1 to TRBJ2-7; D uncertain. The CDR3 spans 14 residues. Trimming cost V 4 bases and J 5 bases, with 16 bases left between them. Germline loops: CDR1 SGHRS, CDR2 YFSETQ. The chain's CDR3 is CASSPALSGDEQYF. CDR3 bases: TGCGCCAGCAGCCCGGCCCTTTCAGGCGACGAGCAGTACTTC.

The chain combines TRBV30 with TRBJ1-1, with 8 bases lining up with TRBD1. The CDR3 is 12 amino acids. Germline trimming cut 7 bases from V and 5 bases from J; bases unmatched to any gene: 6. Germline-derived CDR1 and CDR2 are GTSNPN and SVGIG (reference sequence). CDR3 sequence reads: CAFDRGETEAFF. Here the CDR3 DNA reads TGTGCCTTCGACAGGGGAGAGACTGAAGCTTTCTTT. The full variable domain, with the rest looked up from reference TRBV30 and TRBJ1-1, is SQTIHQWPATLVQPVGSPLSLECTVEGTSNPNLYWYRQAAGRGLQLLFYSVGIGQISSEVPQNLSASRPQDRQFILSSKKLLLSDSGFYLCAFDRGETEAFFGQGTRLTVV.

This clone showed up just once. The chain is built from TRBV27 and TRBJ1-4, with 8 bases lining up with TRBD1. The germline gives CDR1 MNHEY, CDR2 SMNVEV (reference sequence). The V gene end was trimmed by 4 bases and the J gene end by 7 bases; junction bases not matched to a gene: 11. This CDR3 is built from 16 residues. The CDR3 bases are TGTGCCAGCAGTTCATTCCGACAGGGGAATAGTGAAAAACTGTTTTTT. It encodes CASSSFRQGNSEKLFF.

This clone was seen only once. The chain recombines TRBV9 with TRBJ2-7, with 8 bases lining up with TRBD1. V lost 4 bases, J lost 5 bases, and 11 bases stayed unmatched. The V gene's germline CDR1 is SGDLS and CDR2 YYNGEE. The CDR3 contains 15 residues. This CDR3 is CASSPSRTGSHEQYF. The CDR3 DNA reads TGTGCCAGCAGCCCCTCCCGGACAGGGTCCCACGAGCAGTACTTC.

CDR3 in amino acids: CASTGQGTGETQYF. CDR3 bases: TGTGCCAGCACCGGACAGGGAACGGGGGAGACCCAGTACTTC. The chain uses TRBV2 and TRBJ2-5; 8 bases line up with TRBD1. This CDR3 is 14 amino acids long. V trimming: 7 bases; J trimming: 5 bases; junction bases outside the gene matches: 9. Germline V gives CDR1 SNHLY, CDR2 FYNNEI. The full variable domain, completed using reference TRBV2 and TRBJ2-5, is EPEVTQTPSHQVTQMGQEVILRCVPISNHLYFYWYRQILGQKVEFLVSFYNNEISEKSEIFDDQFSVERPDGSNFTLKIRSTKLEDSAMYFCASTGQGTGETQYFGPGTRLLVL.

The rearrangement joins TRBV6-5 to TRBJ2-3; TRBD2 matches at 13 bases. CDR1 MNHEY and CDR2 SVGAGI come from the germline V gene. V trimming: 5 bases; J trimming: 6 bases; junction bases outside the gene matches: 2. This CDR3 has 14 residues. The CDR3 sequence: CASSTGLAGDTQYF. DNA of the CDR3: TGTGCCAGCAGTACGGGACTAGCGGGGGATACGCAGTATTTT.

The chain is built from TRBV5-5 and TRBJ2-7; 10 positions match TRBD1. This CDR3 has 17 residues. The V gene's germline CDR1 is SGHKS and CDR2 YYEKEE (reference sequence). Trimming at V came to 3 bases and at J to 3 bases, leaving 12 bases not matched to a gene. The CDR3 reads CASSWSTADRGYYEQYF. DNA for the CDR3: TGTGCCAGCAGCTGGTCCACCGCGGACAGGGGGTACTACGAGCAGTACTTC.

In its sample, this clone was seen a few times. The chain uses TRBV4-3 and TRBJ2-6, with 11 bases fitting TRBD1. CDR3 length: 18 residues. From germline, CDR1 is LGHNA and CDR2 YSLEER. Unmatched junction bases numbered 5, after V lost 1 base and J lost 3 bases. CDR3 sequence (DNA): TGCGCCAGCAGCCAAGCCGGGACAGGGGGGTATGGGGCCAACGTCCTGACTTTC. This sequence encodes CASSQAGTGGYGANVLTF.

A few counts support this clone. V usage is TRBV6-1 and J usage is TRBJ1-4; weak D call: TRBD1 (5 bases). V was trimmed by 7 bases and J by 3 bases, leaving 15 bases between them. CDR1 and CDR2 from the germline V gene are MNHNS and SASEGT. The CDR3 runs to 15 residues. The CDR3 bases are TGTGCCAGCAAGGGGTCGCTTTTGGCTAATGAAAAACTGTTTTTT. Encoded protein: CASKGSLLANEKLFF.

The chain joins TRBV9 to TRBJ1-2, with D unresolved. The CDR3 runs 12 residues. Trimming shortened V by 4 bases and J by 6 bases, and 10 bases separated the two germline ends. The V gene's germline CDR1 is SGDLS and CDR2 YYNGEE. CDR3 protein: CASSSGINGYTF. In nucleotides, the CDR3 is TGTGCCAGCAGCTCGGGAATAAATGGCTACACCTTC.